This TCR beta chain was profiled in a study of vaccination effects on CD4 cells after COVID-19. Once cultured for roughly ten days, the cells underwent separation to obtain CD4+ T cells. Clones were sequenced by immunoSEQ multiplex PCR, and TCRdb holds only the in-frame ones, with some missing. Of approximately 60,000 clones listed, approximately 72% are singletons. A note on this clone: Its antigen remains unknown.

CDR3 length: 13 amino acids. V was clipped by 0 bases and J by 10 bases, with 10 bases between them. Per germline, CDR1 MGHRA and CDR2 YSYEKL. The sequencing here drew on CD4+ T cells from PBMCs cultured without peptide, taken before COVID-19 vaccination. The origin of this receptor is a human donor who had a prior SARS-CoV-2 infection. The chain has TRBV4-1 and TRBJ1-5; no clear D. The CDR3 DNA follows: TGCGCCAGCAGCCAAGAAGCAGGCCATCCCCAGCATTTT. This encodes CASSQEAGHPQHF.